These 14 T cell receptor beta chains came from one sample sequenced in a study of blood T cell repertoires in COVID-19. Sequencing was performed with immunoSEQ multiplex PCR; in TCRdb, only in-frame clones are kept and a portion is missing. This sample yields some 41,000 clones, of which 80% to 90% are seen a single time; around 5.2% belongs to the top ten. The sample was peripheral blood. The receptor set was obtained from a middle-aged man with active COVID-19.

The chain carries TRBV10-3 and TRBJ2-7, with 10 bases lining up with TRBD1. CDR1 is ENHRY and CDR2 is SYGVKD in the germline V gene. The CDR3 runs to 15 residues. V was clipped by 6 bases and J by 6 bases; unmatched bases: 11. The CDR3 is CAISNPGQGTGEQYF. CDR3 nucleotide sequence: TGTGCCATCAGCAATCCGGGACAGGGGACCGGCGAGCAGTACTTC.

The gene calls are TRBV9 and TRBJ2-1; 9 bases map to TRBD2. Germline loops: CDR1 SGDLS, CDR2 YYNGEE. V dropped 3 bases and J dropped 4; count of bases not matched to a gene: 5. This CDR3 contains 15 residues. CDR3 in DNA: TGTGCCAGCAGCGGAGGACTAGCGTCTTACAATGAGCAGTTCTTC. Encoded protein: CASSGGLASYNEQFF.

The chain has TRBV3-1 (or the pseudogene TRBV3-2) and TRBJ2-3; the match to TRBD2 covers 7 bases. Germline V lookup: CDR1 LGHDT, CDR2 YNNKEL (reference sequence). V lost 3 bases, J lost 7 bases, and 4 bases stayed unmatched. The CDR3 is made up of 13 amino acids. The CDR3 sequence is CASSQVGTNTQYF. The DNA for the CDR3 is TGTGCCAGCAGCCAGGTCGGGACTAATACGCAGTATTTT.

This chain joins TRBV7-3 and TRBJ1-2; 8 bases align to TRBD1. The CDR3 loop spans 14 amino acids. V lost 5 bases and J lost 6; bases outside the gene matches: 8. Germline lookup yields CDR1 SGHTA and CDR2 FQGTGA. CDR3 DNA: TGTGCCAGCAGCCCGGGGACAGGATTTGATGGCTACACCTTC. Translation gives CASSPGTGFDGYTF.

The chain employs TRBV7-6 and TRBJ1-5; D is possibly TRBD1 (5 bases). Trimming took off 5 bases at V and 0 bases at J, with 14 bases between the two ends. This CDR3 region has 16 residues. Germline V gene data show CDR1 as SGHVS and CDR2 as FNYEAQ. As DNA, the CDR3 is TGTGCCAGCAGCGCGAATCAGGGTTATAGCAATCAGCCCCAGCATTTT. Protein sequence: CASSANQGYSNQPQHF. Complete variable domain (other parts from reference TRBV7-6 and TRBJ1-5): GAGVSQSPRYKVTKRGQDVALRCDPISGHVSLYWYRQALGQGPEFLTYFNYEAQQDKSGLPNDRFSAERPEGSISTLTIQRTEQRDSAMYRCASSANQGYSNQPQHFGDGTRLSIL.

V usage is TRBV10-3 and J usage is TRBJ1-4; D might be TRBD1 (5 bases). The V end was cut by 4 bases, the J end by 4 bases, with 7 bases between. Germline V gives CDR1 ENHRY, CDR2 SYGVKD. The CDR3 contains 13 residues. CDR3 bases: TGTGCCATCAGTGCAGGGATTAATGAAAAACTGTTTTTT. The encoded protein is CAISAGINEKLFF.

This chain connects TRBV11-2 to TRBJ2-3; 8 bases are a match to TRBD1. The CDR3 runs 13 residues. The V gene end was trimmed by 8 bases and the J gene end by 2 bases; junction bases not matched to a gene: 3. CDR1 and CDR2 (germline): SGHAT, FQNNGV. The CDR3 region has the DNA TGTGCCAGCGGACAGGGTGTCACAGATACGCAGTATTTT. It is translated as CASGQGVTDTQYF. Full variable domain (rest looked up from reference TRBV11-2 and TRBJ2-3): EAGVAQSPRYKIIEKRQSVAFWCNPISGHATLYWYQQILGQGPKLLIQFQNNGVVDDSQLPKDRFSAERLKGVDSTLKIQPAKLEDSAVYLCASGQGVTDTQYFGPGTRLTVL.

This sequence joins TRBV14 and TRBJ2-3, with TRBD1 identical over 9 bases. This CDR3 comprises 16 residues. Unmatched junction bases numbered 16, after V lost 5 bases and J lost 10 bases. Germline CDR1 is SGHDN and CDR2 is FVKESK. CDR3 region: CASSLDRDRARESQYF. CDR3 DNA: TGTGCCAGCAGCTTGGACCGGGACAGGGCTAGGGAGTCGCAGTATTTT.

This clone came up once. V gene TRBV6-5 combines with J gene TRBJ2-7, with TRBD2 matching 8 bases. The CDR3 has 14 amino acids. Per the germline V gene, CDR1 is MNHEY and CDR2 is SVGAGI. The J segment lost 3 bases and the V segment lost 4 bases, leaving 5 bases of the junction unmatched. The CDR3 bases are TGTGCCAGCAGTTGGGAACGGGAGGGCTACGAGCAGTACTTC. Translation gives CASSWEREGYEQYF.

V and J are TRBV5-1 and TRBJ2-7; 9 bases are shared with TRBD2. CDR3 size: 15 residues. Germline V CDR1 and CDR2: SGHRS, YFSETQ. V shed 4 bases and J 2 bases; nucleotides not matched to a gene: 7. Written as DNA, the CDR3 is TGCGCCAGCAGCAGGGCCCTAGCGGGGACCTACGAGCAGTACTTC. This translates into CASSRALAGTYEQYF.

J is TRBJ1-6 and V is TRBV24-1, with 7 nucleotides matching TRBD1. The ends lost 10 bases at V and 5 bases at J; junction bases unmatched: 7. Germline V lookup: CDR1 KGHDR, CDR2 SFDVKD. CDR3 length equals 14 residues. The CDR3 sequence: CATRGRLNNSPLHF. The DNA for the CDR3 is TGTGCCACTAGGGGGCGCCTTAATAATTCACCCCTCCACTTT.

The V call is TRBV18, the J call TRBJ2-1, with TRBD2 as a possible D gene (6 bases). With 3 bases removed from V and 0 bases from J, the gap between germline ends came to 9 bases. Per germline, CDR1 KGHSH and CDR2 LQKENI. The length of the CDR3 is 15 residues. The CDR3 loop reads CASSPSGPSYNEQFF. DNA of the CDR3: TGTGCCAGCTCACCTAGCGGTCCCTCCTACAATGAGCAGTTCTTC.

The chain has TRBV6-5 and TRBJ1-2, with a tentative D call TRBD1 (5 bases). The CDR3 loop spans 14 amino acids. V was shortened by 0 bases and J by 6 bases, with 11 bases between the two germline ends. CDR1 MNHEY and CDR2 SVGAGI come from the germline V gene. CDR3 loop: CASSYSAGLDGYTF. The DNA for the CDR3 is TGTGCCAGCAGTTACTCGGCAGGGTTGGATGGCTACACCTTC.

The CDR3 nucleotides read TGTGCCAGGGGGGGAAGGCCGAACACCGGGGAGCTGTTTTTT. Translated: CARGGRPNTGELFF. The chain recombines TRBV11-2 with TRBJ2-2; possibly TRBD2 for D (6 bases). Germline CDR1 and CDR2: SGHAT and FQNNGV. The length of the CDR3 is 14 residues. V was clipped by 9 bases and J by 0 bases, with 11 bases between them.